These 22 T cell receptor beta chains were sequenced from one sample in a study of blood T cell repertoires in COVID-19. Data came from immunoSEQ multiplex PCR; TCRdb stores just in-frame clones and leaves some out. The sample lists roughly 140,000 clones; 88% were seen once. The sequenced sample consisted of peripheral blood. The receptors were gathered from a man in his fifties with active or convalescent COVID-19.

The rearrangement joins TRBV6-5 to TRBJ1-3, with 7 nucleotides matching TRBD1. With 6 bases clipped from V and 2 bases from J, the junction kept 4 bases outside the gene matches. From germline, CDR1 is MNHEY and CDR2 SVGAGI. The CDR3 spans 14 residues. In nucleotides, the CDR3 is TGTGCCAGCAGGCCCGACAGGGCTGGAAACACCATATATTTT. Amino acids: CASRPDRAGNTIYF.

This clone occurred once. The chain recombines TRBV29-1 with TRBJ2-7, with 7 bases lining up with TRBD1. This CDR3 comprises 12 residues. The V segment lost 7 bases and the J segment 6 bases; nucleotides outside the gene matches: 9. Germline lookup yields CDR1 SQVTM and CDR2 ANQGSEA. This CDR3 is CSARQGQSEQYF. CDR3 bases: TGCAGCGCCCGACAGGGCCAGAGCGAGCAGTACTTC.

Only one count was recorded for this clone. The chain uses TRBV4-2 and TRBJ1-2; 7 nucleotides line up with TRBD1. The ends lost 5 bases at V and 2 bases at J; junction bases unmatched: 8. Germline loops: CDR1 LGHNA, CDR2 YNFKEQ. This CDR3 has 15 residues. The CDR3: CASSEGRGRNYGYTF. The CDR3 coding sequence is TGTGCCAGCAGCGAAGGGAGGGGGCGAAACTATGGCTACACCTTC.

The chain recombines TRBV7-9 with TRBJ2-7, with 8 nucleotides matching TRBD2. This CDR3 is built from 15 residues. The V gene end was trimmed by 5 bases and the J gene end by 6 bases; junction bases not matched to a gene: 12. The germline gives CDR1 SEHNR, CDR2 FQNEAQ (reference sequence). CDR3 DNA sequence: TGTGCCAGCAGCCAAGGAGGGCGGGGGGCGAGCGAGCAGTACTTC. This encodes CASSQGGRGASEQYF. Using reference TRBV7-9 and TRBJ2-7 for the parts outside the CDR3, the full variable domain is DTGVSQNPRHKITKRGQNVTFRCDPISEHNRLYWYRQTLGQGPEFLTYFQNEAQLEKSRLLSDRFSAERPKGSFSTLEIQRTEQGDSAMYLCASSQGGRGASEQYFGPGTRLTVT.

For this clone: This sample also contains other DNA sequences that code for the same CDR3. The gene calls are TRBV9 and TRBJ2-5, with 14 bases that match TRBD2. Germline V gene data show CDR1 as SGDLS and CDR2 as YYNGEE. The length of the CDR3 is 15 residues. Trimming cost V 3 bases and J 4 bases; bases outside gene matches: 2. The CDR3 here is CASSAGTSGRETQYF. The CDR3, as DNA: TGTGCCAGCAGCGCCGGGACTAGCGGGAGAGAGACCCAGTACTTC.

CDR3 DNA: TGTGCCACCAGTAGCGGGTTTGGCTACACCTTC. Translated: CATSSGFGYTF. The rearrangement joins TRBV24-1 to TRBJ1-2; D is unresolved. CDR1 and CDR2 (germline): KGHDR, SFDVKD. The length of the CDR3 is 11 residues. The germline V and J ends were trimmed by 6 bases and 7 bases, with 8 bases remaining between them.

The chain joins TRBV2 to TRBJ2-5; 11 nucleotides line up with TRBD1. Germline CDR1 is SNHLY and CDR2 is FYNNEI. This CDR3 contains 15 residues. Trimming removed 4 bases from V and 5 bases from J; junction bases left unmatched: 6. CDR3 region: CASSGRTGGTETQYF. The CDR3 nucleotides are TGTGCCAGCAGTGGCAGGACAGGGGGCACGGAGACCCAGTACTTC.

The chain is built from TRBV6-6 and TRBJ1-3, with 10 bases lining up with TRBD1. CDR1 and CDR2 from the germline V gene are MNHNY and SVGAGI (reference sequence). The CDR3 covers 15 residues. V was clipped by 6 bases and J by 4 bases; unmatched bases: 6. The CDR3 DNA follows: TGTGCCAGCAGCCGGACAGGGGGTGACGGAAACACCATATATTTT. Its protein product is CASSRTGGDGNTIYF.

This sequence joins TRBV24-1 and TRBJ2-1; no definite D call. The ends were cut back, 3 bases at V and 0 bases at J, with 11 bases in the middle. The germline CDR1 and CDR2 sequences are KGHDR and SFDVKD. The CDR3 is 16 residues long. The CDR3 reads CATSDRSLSSYNEQFF. The CDR3 DNA sequence: TGTGCCACCAGTGATAGAAGTCTGAGCTCCTACAATGAGCAGTTCTTC.

The V call is TRBV7-9, the J call TRBJ1-1, with D perhaps matching TRBD1 (5 bases). Trimming removed 6 bases from V and 4 bases from J, with 12 bases in between. The CDR3 consists of 13 residues. CDR1 and CDR2 from the germline V gene are SEHNR and FQNEAQ (reference sequence). The CDR3 DNA reads as TGTGCCAGCAGGGCCTGGGGGGTCACTGAAGCTTTCTTT. Protein: CASRAWGVTEAFF.

This chain uses TRBV7-9 with TRBJ1-4; D is unresolved. Germline CDR1 and CDR2: SEHNR and FQNEAQ (reference sequence). V was clipped by 1 base and J by 6 bases, with 9 bases between them. CDR3 length: 14 amino acids. CDR3 in amino acids: CASSLVGGDEKLFF. The CDR3 region has the DNA TGTGCCAGCAGCTTAGTCGGCGGGGATGAAAAACTGTTTTTT.

CDR3 in amino acids: CASSLYRAREQYF. The CDR3 DNA is TGTGCCAGCAGTTTATACAGGGCACGGGAGCAGTACTTC. The rearrangement uses TRBV12-3 or TRBV12-4 and TRBJ2-7; weak D call: TRBD1 (6 bases). The CDR3 is 13 residues long. The V end was cut by 2 bases, the J end by 7 bases, with 12 bases between.

The chain recombines TRBV6-5 with TRBJ2-2, with D hard to call. The CDR3 has 14 residues. Germline lookup yields CDR1 MNHEY and CDR2 SVGAGI. Trimming took 7 bases from V and 0 from J, leaving 9 bases between them. CDR3 DNA sequence: TGTGCCAGCACATTCAGCGCGAACACCGGGGAGCTGTTTTTT. This translates into CASTFSANTGELFF.

The V call is TRBV19, the J call TRBJ1-2, with 8 bases that match TRBD1. CDR3 size: 16 residues. J was trimmed by 2 bases and V by 7 bases; bases with no gene match: 12. From germline, CDR1 is LNHDA and CDR2 SQIVND (reference sequence). CDR3 nucleotides: TGTGCCAGTACCCAACTTACCCGGGACAGGAACTATGGCTACACCTTC. Amino acid sequence: CASTQLTRDRNYGYTF. The entire variable domain, with the rest obtained from reference TRBV19 and TRBJ1-2, is as follows: DGGITQSPKYLFRKEGQNVTLSCEQNLNHDAMYWYRQDPGQGLRLIYYSQIVNDFQKGDIAEGYSVSREKKESFPLTVTSAQKNPTAFYLCASTQLTRDRNYGYTFGSGTRLTVV.

This sequence joins TRBV5-1 and TRBJ2-3; D perhaps matches TRBD2 (5 bases). Germline assignment: CDR1 SGHRS and CDR2 YFSETQ. V dropped 1 base and J dropped 0 bases, with 18 bases sitting between them. This CDR3 comprises 18 residues. The CDR3: CASSLYVSGGLSTDTQYF. The DNA for the CDR3 is TGCGCCAGCAGCTTGTACGTTTCTGGCGGGCTTAGCACAGATACGCAGTATTTT.

The J gene is TRBJ2-7, the V gene TRBV7-2; TRBD1 matches 9 bases. J lost 7 bases, V lost 5 bases, and 9 bases had no gene match. The germline V gene has CDR1 SGHTA and CDR2 FQGNSA. The CDR3 has 14 amino acids. The CDR3: CASSTGTGWSEQYF. The CDR3 DNA reads as TGTGCCAGCAGCACGGGGACAGGGTGGAGTGAGCAGTACTTC.

CDR3 sequence reads: CAWSVGAGGPVDTQYF. The CDR3 DNA sequence: TGTGCCTGGAGTGTGGGAGCGGGAGGGCCGGTAGATACGCAGTATTTT. V gene TRBV30 combines with J gene TRBJ2-3, with TRBD2 identical over 10 bases. The germline V gene encodes CDR1 GTSNPN and CDR2 SVGIG (reference sequence). The J segment lost 5 bases and the V segment lost 0 bases, leaving 8 bases of the junction unmatched. This CDR3 has 16 amino acids. The full variable domain, its missing parts supplied by reference TRBV30 and TRBJ2-3, is SQTIHQWPATLVQPVGSPLSLECTVEGTSNPNLYWYRQAAGRGLQLLFYSVGIGQISSEVPQNLSASRPQDRQFILSSKKLLLSDSGFYLCAWSVGAGGPVDTQYFGPGTRLTVL.

This clone occurred once. The V call is TRBV28, the J call TRBJ1-4, with 9 bases matching TRBD1. The CDR3 covers 15 residues. Germline V lookup: CDR1 MDHEN, CDR2 SYDVKM. The V segment lost 6 bases and the J segment 0 bases; nucleotides outside the gene matches: 2. CDR3 bases: TGTGCCAGCAGACGACAGGGGGCAACTAATGAAAAACTGTTTTTT. It translates to CASRRQGATNEKLFF.

This chain uses TRBV11-1 with TRBJ1-4, with D perhaps TRBD1 (6 bases). The CDR3 covers 16 residues. V was pared by 2 bases and J by 0 bases, with 10 bases between. Looked up from germline, CDR1 is SGHAT and CDR2 is FQDESV (reference sequence). DNA of the CDR3: TGTGCCAGCAGCTTAAATCGGGACACAACTAATGAAAAACTGTTTTTT. It specifies CASSLNRDTTNEKLFF.

V and J are TRBV10-1 and TRBJ2-5, with no clear D. V was shortened by 3 bases and J by 5 bases, with 10 bases between the two germline ends. This CDR3 is 13 amino acids long. The germline gives CDR1 WNHNN, CDR2 SYGVQD (reference sequence). CDR3 coding DNA: TGCGCCAGCAGTGACCGGGTGACGGAGACCCAGTACTTC. Protein sequence: CASSDRVTETQYF.

This chain joins TRBV27 and TRBJ2-7, with TRBD1 as a possible D gene (5 bases). Trimming pared 6 bases from V and 5 bases from J, leaving 17 bases between. Germline CDR1 is MNHEY and CDR2 is SMNVEV (reference sequence). There are 14 residues in the CDR3. CDR3 sequence reads: CASSRDRLVNEQYF. CDR3 DNA: TGTGCCAGCAGCAGAGACAGACTGGTAAACGAGCAGTACTTC.

This chain uses TRBV29-1 with TRBJ2-5; D uncertain. Per germline, CDR1 SQVTM and CDR2 ANQGSEA. Trimming cost V 7 bases and J 5 bases, with 8 bases left between them. The CDR3 is 10 residues long. The CDR3 is CSAGPETQYF. Written as DNA, the CDR3 is TGCAGCGCCGGTCCCGAGACCCAGTACTTC.